This entry concerns a single TCR beta chain. The V end lost 0 bases, the J end lost 6 bases, and 12 bases lay between the germline ends. CDR3 length equals 14 residues. The germline gives CDR1 LNHDA, CDR2 SQIVND (reference sequence). This specimen belongs to a study of blood T cell repertoires in COVID-19. The data were produced by immunoSEQ multiplex PCR, yet TCRdb's version contains in-frame clones alone and is incomplete. This sample carries about 86,000 clones, about 87% of them seen once, and the ten largest clones take around 1%. Sequenced material: peripheral blood. The chain combines TRBV19 with TRBJ2-7, with D uncertain. The source is a human donor in a cohort sampled during active COVID-19. The chain's CDR3 is CASSIESPPREQYF. CDR3 bases: TGTGCCAGTAGTATAGAGAGTCCCCCCCGCGAGCAGTACTTC.